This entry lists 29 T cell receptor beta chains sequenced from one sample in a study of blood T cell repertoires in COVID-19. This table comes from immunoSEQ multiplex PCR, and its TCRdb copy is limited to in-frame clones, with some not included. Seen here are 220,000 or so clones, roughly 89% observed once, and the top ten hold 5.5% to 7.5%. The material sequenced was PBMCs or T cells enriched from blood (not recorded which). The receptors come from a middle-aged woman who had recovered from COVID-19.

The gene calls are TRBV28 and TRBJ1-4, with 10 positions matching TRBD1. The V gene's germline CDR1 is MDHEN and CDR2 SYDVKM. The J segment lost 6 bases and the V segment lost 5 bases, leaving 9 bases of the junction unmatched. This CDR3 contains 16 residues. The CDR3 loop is CASSPNPGTGDEKLFF. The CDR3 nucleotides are TGTGCCAGCAGTCCAAACCCCGGGACAGGGGATGAAAAACTGTTTTTT.

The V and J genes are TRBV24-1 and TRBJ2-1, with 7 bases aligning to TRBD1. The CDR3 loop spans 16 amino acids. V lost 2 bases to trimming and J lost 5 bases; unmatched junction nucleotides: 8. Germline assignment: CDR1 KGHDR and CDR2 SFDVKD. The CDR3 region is CATSDSAGTADNEQFF. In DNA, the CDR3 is TGTGCCACCAGTGATTCGGCCGGGACAGCAGACAATGAGCAGTTCTTC.

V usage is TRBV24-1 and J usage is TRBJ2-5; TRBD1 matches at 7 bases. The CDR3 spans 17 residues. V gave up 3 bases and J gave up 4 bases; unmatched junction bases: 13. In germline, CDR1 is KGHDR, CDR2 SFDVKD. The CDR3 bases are TGTGCCACCAGTGATCGTGGCAGGGGGATTTTTGGAGAGACCCAGTACTTC. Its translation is CATSDRGRGIFGETQYF.

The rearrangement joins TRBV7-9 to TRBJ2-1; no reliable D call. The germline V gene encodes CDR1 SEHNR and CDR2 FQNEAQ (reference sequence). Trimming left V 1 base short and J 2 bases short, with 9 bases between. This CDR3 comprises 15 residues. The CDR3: CASSLDAQTYNEQFF. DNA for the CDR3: TGTGCCAGCAGCTTAGACGCACAGACCTACAATGAGCAGTTCTTC.

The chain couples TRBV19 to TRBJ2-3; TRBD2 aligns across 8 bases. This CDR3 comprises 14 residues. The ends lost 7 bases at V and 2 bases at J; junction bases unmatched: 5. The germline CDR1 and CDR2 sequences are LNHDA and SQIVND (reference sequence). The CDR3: CASTQREITDTQYF. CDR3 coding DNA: TGTGCCAGTACGCAGCGGGAGATCACAGATACGCAGTATTTT.

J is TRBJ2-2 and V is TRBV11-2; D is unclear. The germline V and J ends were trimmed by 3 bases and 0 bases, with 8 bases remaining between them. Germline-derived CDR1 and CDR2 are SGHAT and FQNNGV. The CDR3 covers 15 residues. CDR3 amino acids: CASSFGVANTGELFF. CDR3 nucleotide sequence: TGTGCCAGCAGCTTTGGAGTGGCGAACACCGGGGAGCTGTTTTTT.

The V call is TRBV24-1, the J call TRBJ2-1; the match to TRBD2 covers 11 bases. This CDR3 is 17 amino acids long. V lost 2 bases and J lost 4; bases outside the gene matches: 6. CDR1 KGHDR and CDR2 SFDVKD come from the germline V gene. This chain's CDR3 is CATSDSSGTSGYNEQFF. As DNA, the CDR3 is TGTGCCACCAGTGATTCCTCCGGGACTAGCGGTTACAATGAGCAGTTCTTC.

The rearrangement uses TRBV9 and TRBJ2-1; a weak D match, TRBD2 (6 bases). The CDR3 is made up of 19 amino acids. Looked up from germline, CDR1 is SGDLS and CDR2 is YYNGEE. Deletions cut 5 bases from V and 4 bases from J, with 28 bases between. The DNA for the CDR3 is TGTGCCAGCAGGGCGGGGAGCCGGCCACCGACCTATGAGTACAATGAGCAGTTCTTC. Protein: CASRAGSRPPTYEYNEQFF.

The CDR3 loop is CASTGGLAGDNEQFF. The CDR3 nucleotides read TGCGCCAGCACAGGGGGTCTAGCGGGAGACAATGAGCAGTTCTTC. The rearrangement joins TRBV10-1 to TRBJ2-1; 10 positions match TRBD2. Germline V gene data show CDR1 as WNHNN and CDR2 as SYGVQD (reference sequence). With 7 bases clipped from V and 5 bases from J, the junction kept 8 bases outside the gene matches. This CDR3 has 15 residues.

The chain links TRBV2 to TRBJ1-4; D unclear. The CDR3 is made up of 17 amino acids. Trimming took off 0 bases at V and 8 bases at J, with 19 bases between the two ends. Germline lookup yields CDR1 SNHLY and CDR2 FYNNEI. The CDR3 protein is CASSEALRVFREEKLFF. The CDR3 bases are TGTGCCAGCAGTGAAGCGCTTAGGGTCTTTCGGGAGGAAAAACTGTTTTTT.

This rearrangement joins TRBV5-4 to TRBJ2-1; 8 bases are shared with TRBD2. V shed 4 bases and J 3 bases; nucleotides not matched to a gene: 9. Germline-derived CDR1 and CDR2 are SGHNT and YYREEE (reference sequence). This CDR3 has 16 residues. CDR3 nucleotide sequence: TGTGCCAGCAGCCAAGGGGGGGCGGGAGGCTACAATGAGCAGTTCTTC. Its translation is CASSQGGAGGYNEQFF.

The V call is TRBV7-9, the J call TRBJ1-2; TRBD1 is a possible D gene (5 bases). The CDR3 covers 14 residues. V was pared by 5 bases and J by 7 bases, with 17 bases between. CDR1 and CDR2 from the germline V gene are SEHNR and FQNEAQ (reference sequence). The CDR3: CASSPLAGLSGYTF. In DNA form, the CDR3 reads TGTGCCAGCAGCCCCCTCGCGGGGCTAAGTGGCTACACCTTC.

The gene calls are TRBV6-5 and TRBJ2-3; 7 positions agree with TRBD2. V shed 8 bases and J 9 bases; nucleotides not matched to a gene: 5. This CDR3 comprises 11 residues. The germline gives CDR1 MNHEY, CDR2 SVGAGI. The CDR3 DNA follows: TGTGCCAGCTCGGGGAGGGGAACGCAGTATTTT. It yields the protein CASSGRGTQYF.

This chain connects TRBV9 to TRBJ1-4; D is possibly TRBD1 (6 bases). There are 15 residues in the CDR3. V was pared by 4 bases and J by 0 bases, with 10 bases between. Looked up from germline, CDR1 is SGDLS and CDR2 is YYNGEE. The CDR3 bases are TGTGCCAGCAGCACAGGGACCACAACTAATGAAAAACTGTTTTTT. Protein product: CASSTGTTTNEKLFF.

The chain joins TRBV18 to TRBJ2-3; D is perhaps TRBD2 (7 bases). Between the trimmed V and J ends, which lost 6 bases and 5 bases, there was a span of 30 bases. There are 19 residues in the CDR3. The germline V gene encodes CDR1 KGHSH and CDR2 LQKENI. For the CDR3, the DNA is TGTGCCAGCTCCCAACCCGGGGGGCGGGAGACAATCGCAGGAGATACGCAGTATTTT. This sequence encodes CASSQPGGRETIAGDTQYF.

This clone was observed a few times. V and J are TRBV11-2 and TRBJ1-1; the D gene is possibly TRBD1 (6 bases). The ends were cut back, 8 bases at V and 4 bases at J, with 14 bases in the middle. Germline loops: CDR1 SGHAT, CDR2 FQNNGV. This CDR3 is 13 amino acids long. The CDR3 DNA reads TGTGCCAGCCTAGGACAGTGGTCCACTGAAGCTTTCTTT. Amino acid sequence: CASLGQWSTEAFF.

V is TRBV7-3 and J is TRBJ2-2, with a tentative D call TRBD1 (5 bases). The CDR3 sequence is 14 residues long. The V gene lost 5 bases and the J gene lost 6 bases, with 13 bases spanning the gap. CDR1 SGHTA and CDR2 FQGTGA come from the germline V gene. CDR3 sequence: CASSISGRSGELFF. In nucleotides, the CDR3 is TGTGCCAGCAGCATTTCAGGGCGTTCCGGGGAGCTGTTTTTT.

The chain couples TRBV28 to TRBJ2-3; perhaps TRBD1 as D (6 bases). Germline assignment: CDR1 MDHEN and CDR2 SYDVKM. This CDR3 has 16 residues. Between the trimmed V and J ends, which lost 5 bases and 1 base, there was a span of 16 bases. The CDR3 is CASSPGTLGGTDTQYF. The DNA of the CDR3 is TGTGCCAGCAGTCCTGGGACACTGGGAGGCACAGATACGCAGTATTTT.

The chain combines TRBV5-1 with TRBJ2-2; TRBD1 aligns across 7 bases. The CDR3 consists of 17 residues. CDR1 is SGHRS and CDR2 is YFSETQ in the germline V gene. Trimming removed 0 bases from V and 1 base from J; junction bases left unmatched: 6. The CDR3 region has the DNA TGCGCCAGCAGCTTGGCCGACAGGGTATGGAACACCGGGGAGCTGTTTTTT. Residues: CASSLADRVWNTGELFF.

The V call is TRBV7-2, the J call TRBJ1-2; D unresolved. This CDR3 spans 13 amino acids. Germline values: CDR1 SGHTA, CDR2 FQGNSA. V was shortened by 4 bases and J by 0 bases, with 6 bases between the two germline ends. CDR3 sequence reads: CASSSKSNYGYTF. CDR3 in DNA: TGTGCCAGCAGCTCTAAATCTAACTATGGCTACACCTTC.

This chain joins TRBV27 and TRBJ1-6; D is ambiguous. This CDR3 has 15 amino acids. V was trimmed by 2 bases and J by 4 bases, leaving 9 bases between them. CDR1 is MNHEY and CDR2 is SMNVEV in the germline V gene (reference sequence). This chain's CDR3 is CASSLVPGYNSPLHF. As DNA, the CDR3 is TGTGCCAGCAGTTTAGTGCCCGGGTATAATTCACCCCTCCACTTT.

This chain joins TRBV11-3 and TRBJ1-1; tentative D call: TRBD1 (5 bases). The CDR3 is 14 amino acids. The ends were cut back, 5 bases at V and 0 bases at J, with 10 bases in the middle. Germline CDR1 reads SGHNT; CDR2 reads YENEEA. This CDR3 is CASSGREVNTEAFF. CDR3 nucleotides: TGTGCCAGCAGCGGCAGGGAGGTGAACACTGAAGCTTTCTTT.

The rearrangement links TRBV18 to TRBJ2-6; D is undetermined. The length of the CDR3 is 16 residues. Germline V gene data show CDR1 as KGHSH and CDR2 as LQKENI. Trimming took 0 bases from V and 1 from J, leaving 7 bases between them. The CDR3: CASSPPYRSGANVLTF. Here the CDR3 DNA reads TGTGCCAGCTCACCACCGTACCGGTCTGGGGCCAACGTCCTGACTTTC.

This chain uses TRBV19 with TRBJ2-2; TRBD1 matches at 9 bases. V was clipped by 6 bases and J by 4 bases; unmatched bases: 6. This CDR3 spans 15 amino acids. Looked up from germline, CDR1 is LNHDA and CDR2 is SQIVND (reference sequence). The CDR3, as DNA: TGTGCCAGTAGCCCAACGGGACAGGGCACCGGGGAGCTGTTTTTT. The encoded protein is CASSPTGQGTGELFF.

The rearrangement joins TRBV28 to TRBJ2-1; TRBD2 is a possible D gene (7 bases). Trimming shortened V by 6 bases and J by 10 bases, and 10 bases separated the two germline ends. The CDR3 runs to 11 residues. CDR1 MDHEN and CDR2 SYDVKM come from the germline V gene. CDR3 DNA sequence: TGTGCCAGCAGACAGGGACTAGAGCAGTTCTTC. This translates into CASRQGLEQFF.

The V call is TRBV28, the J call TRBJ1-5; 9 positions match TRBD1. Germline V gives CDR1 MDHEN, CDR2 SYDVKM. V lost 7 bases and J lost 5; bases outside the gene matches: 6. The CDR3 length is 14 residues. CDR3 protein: CASTYGTGHQPQHF. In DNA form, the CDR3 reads TGTGCCAGCACCTACGGGACAGGGCATCAGCCCCAGCATTTT.

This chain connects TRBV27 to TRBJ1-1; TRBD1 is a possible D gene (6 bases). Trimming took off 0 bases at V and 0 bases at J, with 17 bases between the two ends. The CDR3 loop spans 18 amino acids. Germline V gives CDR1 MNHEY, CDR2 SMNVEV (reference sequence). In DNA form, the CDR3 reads TGTGCCAGCAGTTTATCGTTGAGCGTAGGGGGAATGAACACTGAAGCTTTCTTT. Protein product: CASSLSLSVGGMNTEAFF.

CDR3 DNA sequence: TGTGCCAGCATACGGGATTCAAGCTCTGGAAACACCATATATTTT. It specifies CASIRDSSSGNTIYF. J is TRBJ1-3 and V is TRBV2, with D unclear. V dropped 7 bases and J dropped 0 bases, with 13 bases sitting between them. Germline V lookup: CDR1 SNHLY, CDR2 FYNNEI. The CDR3 loop spans 15 amino acids.

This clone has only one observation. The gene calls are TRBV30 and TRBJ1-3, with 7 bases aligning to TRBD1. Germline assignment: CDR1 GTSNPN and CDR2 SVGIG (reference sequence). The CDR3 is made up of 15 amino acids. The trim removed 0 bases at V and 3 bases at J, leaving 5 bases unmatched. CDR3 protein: CAWSVDRVGGNTIYF. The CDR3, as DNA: TGTGCCTGGAGTGTAGACAGGGTGGGTGGAAACACCATATATTTT.